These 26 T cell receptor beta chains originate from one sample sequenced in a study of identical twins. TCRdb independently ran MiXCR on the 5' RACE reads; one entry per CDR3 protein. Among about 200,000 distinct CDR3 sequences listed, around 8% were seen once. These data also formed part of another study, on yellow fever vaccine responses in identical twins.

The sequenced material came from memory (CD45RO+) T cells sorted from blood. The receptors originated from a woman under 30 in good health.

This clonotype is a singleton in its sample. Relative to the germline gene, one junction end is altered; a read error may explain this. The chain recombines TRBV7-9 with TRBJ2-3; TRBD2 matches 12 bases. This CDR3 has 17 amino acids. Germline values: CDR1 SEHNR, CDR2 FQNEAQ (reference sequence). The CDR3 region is CANSLVLAGGLTDTQYF. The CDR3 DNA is TGTGCCAACAGCTTAGTACTAGCGGGGGGCCTCACAGATACGCAGTATTTT. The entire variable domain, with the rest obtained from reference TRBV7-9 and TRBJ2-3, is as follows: DTGVSQNPRHKITKRGQNVTFRCDPISEHNRLYWYRQTLGQGPEFLTYFQNEAQLEKSRLLSDRFSAERPKGSFSTLEIQRTEQGDSAMYLCANSLVLAGGLTDTQYFGPGTRLTVL.

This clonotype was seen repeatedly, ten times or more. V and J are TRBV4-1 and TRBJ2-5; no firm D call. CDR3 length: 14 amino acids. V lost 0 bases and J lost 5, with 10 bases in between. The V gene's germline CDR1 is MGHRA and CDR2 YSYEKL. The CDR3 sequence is CASSQELGWETQYF. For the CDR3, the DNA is TGCGCCAGCAGCCAAGAACTGGGGTGGGAGACCCAGTACTTC.

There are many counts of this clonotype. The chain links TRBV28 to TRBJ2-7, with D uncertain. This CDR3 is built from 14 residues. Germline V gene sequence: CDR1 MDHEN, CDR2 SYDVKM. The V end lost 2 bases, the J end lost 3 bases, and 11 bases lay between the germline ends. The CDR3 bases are TGTGCCAGCAGTTTAGGGCAGGCCCACTACGAGCAGTACTTC. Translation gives CASSLGQAHYEQYF. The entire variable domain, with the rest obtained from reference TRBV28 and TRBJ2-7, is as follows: DVKVTQSSRYLVKRTGEKVFLECVQDMDHENMFWYRQDPGLGLRLIYFSYDVKMKEKGDIPEGYSVSREKKERFSLILESASTNQTSMYLCASSLGQAHYEQYFGPGTRLTVT.

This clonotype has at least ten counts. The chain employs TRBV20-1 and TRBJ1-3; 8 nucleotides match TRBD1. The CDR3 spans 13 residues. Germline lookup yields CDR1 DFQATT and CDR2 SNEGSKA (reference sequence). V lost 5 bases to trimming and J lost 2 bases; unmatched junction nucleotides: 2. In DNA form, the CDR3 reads TGCAGTGCTCAGACAGGGGCTGGAAACACCATATATTTT. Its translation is CSAQTGAGNTIYF.

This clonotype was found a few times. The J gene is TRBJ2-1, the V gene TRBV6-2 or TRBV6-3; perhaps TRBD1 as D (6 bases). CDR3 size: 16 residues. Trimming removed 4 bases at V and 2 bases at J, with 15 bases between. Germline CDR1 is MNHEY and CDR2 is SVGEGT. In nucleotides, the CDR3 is TGTGCCAGCAGTTTTGTGTGGACAGACACCTACAATGAGCAGTTCTTC. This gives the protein CASSFVWTDTYNEQFF.

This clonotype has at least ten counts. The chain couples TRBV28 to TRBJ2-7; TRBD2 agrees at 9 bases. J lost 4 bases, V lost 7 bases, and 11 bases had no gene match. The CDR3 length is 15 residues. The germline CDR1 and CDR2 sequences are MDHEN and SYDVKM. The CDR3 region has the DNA TGTGCCAGCAAAAAAGCGGGAGGTACTCAGTACGAGCAGTACTTC. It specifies CASKKAGGTQYEQYF.

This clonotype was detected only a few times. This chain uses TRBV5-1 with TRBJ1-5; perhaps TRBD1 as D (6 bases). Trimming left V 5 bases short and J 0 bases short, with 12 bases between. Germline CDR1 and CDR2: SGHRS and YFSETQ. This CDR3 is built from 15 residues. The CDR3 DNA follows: TGCGCCAGCAGATGGGACATAGATAGCAATCAGCCCCAGCATTTT. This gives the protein CASRWDIDSNQPQHF.

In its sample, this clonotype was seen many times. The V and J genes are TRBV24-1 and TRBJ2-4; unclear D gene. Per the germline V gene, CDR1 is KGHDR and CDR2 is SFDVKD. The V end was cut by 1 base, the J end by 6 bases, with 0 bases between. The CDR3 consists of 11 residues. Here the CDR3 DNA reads TGTGCCACCAGTGATTTAAACATTCAGTACTTC. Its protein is CATSDLNIQYF.

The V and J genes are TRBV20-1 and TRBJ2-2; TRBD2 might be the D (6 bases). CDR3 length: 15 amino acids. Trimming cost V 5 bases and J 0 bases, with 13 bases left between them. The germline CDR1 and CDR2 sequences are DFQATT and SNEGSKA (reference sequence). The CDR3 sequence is CSASSSGPNTGELFF. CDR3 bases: TGCAGTGCTTCTTCAAGCGGGCCGAACACCGGGGAGCTGTTTTTT.

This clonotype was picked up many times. CDR3 nucleotide sequence: TGTGCCAGCAGGGAAACAGGGGGAGGACAGCCCCAGCATTTT. Its translation: CASRETGGGQPQHF. The rearrangement joins TRBV2 to TRBJ1-5; 8 nucleotides match TRBD1. Germline assignment: CDR1 SNHLY and CDR2 FYNNEI. With 6 bases clipped from V and 7 bases from J, the junction kept 8 bases outside the gene matches. This CDR3 comprises 14 residues.

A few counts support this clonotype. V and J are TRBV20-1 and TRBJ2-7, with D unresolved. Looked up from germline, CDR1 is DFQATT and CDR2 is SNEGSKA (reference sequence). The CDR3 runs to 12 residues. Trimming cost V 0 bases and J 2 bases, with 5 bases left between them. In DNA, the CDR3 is TGCAGTGCTAGAGATAATCCCTACGAGCAGTACTTC. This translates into CSARDNPYEQYF.

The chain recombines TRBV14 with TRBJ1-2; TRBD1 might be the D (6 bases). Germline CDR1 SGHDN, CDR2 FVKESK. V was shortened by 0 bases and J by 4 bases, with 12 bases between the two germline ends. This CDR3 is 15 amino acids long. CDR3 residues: CASSQETGAGYGYTF. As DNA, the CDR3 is TGTGCCAGCAGCCAAGAGACGGGGGCGGGCTATGGCTACACCTTC.

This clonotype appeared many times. CDR3 sequence: CASSWGGTTEAFF. The CDR3 DNA is TGCGCCAGCAGCTGGGGGGGCACCACTGAAGCTTTCTTT. J is TRBJ1-1 and V is TRBV4-1; weak D call: TRBD1 (6 bases). The CDR3 runs 13 residues. V dropped 5 bases and J dropped 4 bases, with 11 bases sitting between them. Germline V lookup: CDR1 MGHRA, CDR2 YSYEKL.

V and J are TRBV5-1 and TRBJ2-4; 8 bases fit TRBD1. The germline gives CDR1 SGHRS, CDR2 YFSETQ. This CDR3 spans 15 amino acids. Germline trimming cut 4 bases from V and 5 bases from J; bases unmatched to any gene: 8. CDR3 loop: CASSLTGAPQNIQYF. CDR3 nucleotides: TGCGCCAGCAGCCTGACAGGGGCCCCTCAAAACATTCAGTACTTC.

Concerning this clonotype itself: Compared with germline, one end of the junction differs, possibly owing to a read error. The CDR3 loop reads CASSHGTGTAIF. The CDR3 DNA sequence: TGCGCCAGCAGCCATGGAACCGGGACCGCAATCTTT. This chain connects TRBV4-3 to TRBJ1-1; TRBD1 is a possible D gene (5 bases). Germline CDR1 is LGHNA and CDR2 is YSLEER. CDR3 length: 12 residues.

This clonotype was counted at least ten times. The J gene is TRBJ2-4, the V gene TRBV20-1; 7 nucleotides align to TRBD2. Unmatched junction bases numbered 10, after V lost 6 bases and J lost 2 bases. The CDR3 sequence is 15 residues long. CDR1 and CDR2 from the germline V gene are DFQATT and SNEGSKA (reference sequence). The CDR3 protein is CSAQEASGPKNIQYF. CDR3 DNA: TGCAGTGCCCAGGAGGCTAGCGGACCCAAAAACATTCAGTACTTC.

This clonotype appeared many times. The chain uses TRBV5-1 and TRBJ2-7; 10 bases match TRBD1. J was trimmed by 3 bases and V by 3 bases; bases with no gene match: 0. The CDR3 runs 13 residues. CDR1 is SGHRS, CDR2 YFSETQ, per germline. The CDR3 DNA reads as TGCGCCAGCAGCTGGACAGGGGGCTACGAGCAGTACTTC. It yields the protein CASSWTGGYEQYF.

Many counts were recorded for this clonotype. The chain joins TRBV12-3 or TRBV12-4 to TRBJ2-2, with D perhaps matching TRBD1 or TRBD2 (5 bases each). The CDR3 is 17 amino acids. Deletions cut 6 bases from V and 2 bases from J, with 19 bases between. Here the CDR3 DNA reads TGTGCCAGCAGCACGGGTTCCGGGACCTCAAACACCGGGGAGCTGTTTTTT. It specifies CASSTGSGTSNTGELFF.

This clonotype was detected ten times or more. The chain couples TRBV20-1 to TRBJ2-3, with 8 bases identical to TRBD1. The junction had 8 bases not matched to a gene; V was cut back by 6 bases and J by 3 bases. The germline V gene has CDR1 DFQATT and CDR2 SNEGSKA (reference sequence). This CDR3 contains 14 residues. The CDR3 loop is CSATRQGRTDTQYF. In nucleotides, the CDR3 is TGCAGTGCCACCAGACAGGGGAGGACAGATACGCAGTATTTT.

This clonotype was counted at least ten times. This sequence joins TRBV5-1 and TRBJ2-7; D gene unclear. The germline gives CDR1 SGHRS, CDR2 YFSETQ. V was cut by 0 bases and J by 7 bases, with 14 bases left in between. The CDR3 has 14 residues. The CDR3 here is CASSLASAGQEQYF. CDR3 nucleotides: TGCGCCAGCAGCTTGGCGTCGGCAGGTCAAGAGCAGTACTTC.

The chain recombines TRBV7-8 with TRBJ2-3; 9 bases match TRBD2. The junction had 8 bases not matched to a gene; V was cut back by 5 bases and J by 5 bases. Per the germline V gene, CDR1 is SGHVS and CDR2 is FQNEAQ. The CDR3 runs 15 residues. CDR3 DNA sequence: TGTGCCAGCAGCGTTAGCGGGAGTTGGGGAGATACGCAGTATTTT. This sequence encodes CASSVSGSWGDTQYF. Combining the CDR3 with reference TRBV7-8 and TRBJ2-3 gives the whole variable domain GAGVSQSPRYKVAKRGQDVALRCDPISGHVSLFWYQQALGQGPEFLTYFQNEAQLDKSGLPSDRFFAERPEGSVSTLKIQRTQQEDSAVYLCASSVSGSWGDTQYFGPGTRLTVL.

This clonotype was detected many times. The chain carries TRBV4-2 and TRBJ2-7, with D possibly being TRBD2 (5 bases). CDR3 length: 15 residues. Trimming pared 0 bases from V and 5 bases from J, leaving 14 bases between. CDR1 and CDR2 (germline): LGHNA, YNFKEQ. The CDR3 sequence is CASSQDRLATNEQYF. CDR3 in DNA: TGTGCCAGCAGCCAAGATCGTCTAGCAACCAACGAGCAGTACTTC.

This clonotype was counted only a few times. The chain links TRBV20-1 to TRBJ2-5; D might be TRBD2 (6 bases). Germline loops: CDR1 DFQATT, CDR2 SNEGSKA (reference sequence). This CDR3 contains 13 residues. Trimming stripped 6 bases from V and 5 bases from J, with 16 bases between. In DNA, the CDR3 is TGCAGTGCAGCGCGGGGAGTGGGGGAGACCCAGTACTTC. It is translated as CSAARGVGETQYF.

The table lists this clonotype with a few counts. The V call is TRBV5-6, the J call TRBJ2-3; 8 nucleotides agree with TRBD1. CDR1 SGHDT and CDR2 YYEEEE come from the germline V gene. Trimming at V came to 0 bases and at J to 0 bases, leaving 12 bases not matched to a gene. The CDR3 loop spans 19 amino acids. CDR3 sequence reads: CASSLGPLPTGASTDTQYF. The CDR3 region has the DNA TGTGCCAGCAGCTTGGGCCCCCTCCCGACAGGGGCTAGCACAGATACGCAGTATTTT.

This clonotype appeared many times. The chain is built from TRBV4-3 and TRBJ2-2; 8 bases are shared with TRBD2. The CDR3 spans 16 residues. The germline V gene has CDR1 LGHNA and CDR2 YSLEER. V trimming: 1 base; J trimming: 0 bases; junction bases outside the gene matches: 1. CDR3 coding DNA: TGCGCCAGCAGCCAAGGGCGGGGGGCGAACACCGGGGAGCTGTTTTTT. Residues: CASSQGRGANTGELFF.

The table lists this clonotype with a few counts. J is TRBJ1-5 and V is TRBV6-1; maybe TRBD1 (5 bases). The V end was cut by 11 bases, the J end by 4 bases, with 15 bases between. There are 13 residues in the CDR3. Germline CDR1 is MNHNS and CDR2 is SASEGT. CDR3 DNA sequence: TGTGCCTGCGGGGACGGGTCGAATCAGCCCCAGCATTTT. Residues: CACGDGSNQPQHF.